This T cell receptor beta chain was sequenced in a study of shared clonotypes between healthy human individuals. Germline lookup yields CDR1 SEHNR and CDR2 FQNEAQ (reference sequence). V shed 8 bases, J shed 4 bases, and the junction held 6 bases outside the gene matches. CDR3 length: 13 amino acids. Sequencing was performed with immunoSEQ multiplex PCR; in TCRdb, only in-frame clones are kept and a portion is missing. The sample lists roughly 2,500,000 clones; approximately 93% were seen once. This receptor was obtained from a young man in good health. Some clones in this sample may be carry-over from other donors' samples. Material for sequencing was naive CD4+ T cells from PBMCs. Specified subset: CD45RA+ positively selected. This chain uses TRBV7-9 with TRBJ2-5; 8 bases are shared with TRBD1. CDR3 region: CASVRQGAETQYF. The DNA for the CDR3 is TGTGCCAGCGTGCGGCAGGGGGCAGAGACCCAGTACTTC.